Each of the 31 T cell receptor beta chains below was sequenced from the same sample in a study of T-cell reconstitution after alpha-beta-depleted transplantation in children. TCRbeta library preparation incorporated unique molecular identifiers. One entry per CDR3 protein, called by TCRdb with MiXCR from the PCR reads. The data contain some 640,000 distinct CDR3 sequences, around 17% of them singletons. Sequences were derived from PBMCs from the stem cell graft donor, sampled from the stem cell graft. These receptors originate from a human donor who donated a stem cell graft to a child with acute myeloid leukemia.

V and J are TRBV6-1 and TRBJ2-6; a possible D gene is TRBD1 (5 bases). CDR1 and CDR2 (germline): MNHNS, SASEGT. The CDR3 has 15 amino acids. V was shortened by 6 bases and J by 0 bases, with 9 bases between the two germline ends. CDR3 amino acids: CASSPRGSGANVLTF. The CDR3 DNA reads TGTGCCAGCAGCCCTAGGGGCTCTGGGGCCAACGTCCTGACTTTC.

This clonotype has only a few counts. The gene calls are TRBV29-1 and TRBJ1-4, with 7 nucleotides matching TRBD1. The CDR3 covers 14 residues. Germline lookup yields CDR1 SQVTM and CDR2 ANQGSEA. V gave up 7 bases and J gave up 8 bases; unmatched junction bases: 13. The CDR3 loop reads CSAEEGGGGEKLFF. In DNA form, the CDR3 reads TGCAGCGCCGAGGAGGGAGGGGGCGGGGAAAAACTGTTTTTT.

This clonotype was observed a handful of times. The V gene is TRBV7-7, the J gene TRBJ1-5; the match to TRBD1 covers 7 bases. The CDR3 totals 16 residues. CDR1 is SSHAT and CDR2 is FNYEAQ in the germline V gene (reference sequence). V lost 4 bases and J lost 0; bases outside the gene matches: 6. The chain's CDR3 is CASSCDRAYSNQPQHF. The CDR3 DNA reads as TGTGCCAGCAGCTGCGACAGGGCTTATAGCAATCAGCCCCAGCATTTT.

This clonotype has a count of ten or more. V usage is TRBV9 and J usage is TRBJ2-1; no reliable D call. V gave up 2 bases and J gave up 7 bases, with 4 bases separating them. This CDR3 is 11 amino acids long. The germline CDR1 and CDR2 sequences are SGDLS and YYNGEE. The CDR3: CASSVDNEQFF. The CDR3 DNA reads as TGTGCCAGCAGCGTGGATAATGAGCAGTTCTTC.

The CDR3 region is CSVRGGGTDTQYF. CDR3 nucleotides: TGCAGTGTGAGAGGGGGGGGAACAGATACGCAGTATTTT. The chain is built from TRBV20-1 and TRBJ2-3; possibly TRBD2 for D (7 bases). Germline-derived CDR1 and CDR2 are DFQATT and SNEGSKA (reference sequence). Trimming took 7 bases from V and 3 from J, leaving 14 bases between them. CDR3 length equals 13 residues.

This clonotype has ten or more counts. CDR3 in amino acids: CASSWEAGGQETQYF. For the CDR3, the DNA is TGTGCCAGCAGTTGGGAGGCCGGAGGGCAAGAGACCCAGTACTTC. This chain links TRBV6-5 with TRBJ2-5, with D possibly being TRBD2 (6 bases). V lost 4 bases, J lost 2 bases, and 14 bases lay in between. Germline lookup yields CDR1 MNHEY and CDR2 SVGAGI. This CDR3 contains 15 residues.

A few counts support this clonotype. V usage is TRBV6-2 or TRBV6-3 and J usage is TRBJ1-5, with D possibly being TRBD1 (5 bases). In germline, CDR1 is MNHEY, CDR2 SVGEGT. The CDR3 runs to 12 residues. Trimming took off 2 bases at V and 10 bases at J, with 9 bases between the two ends. The DNA for the CDR3 is TGTGCCAGCAGTTACGGGGGTGGACCCCAGCATTTT. Residues: CASSYGGGPQHF.

This clonotype was picked up many times. The chain links TRBV20-1 to TRBJ2-3; 7 nucleotides align to TRBD2. The CDR3 covers 16 residues. Looked up from germline, CDR1 is DFQATT and CDR2 is SNEGSKA (reference sequence). J lost 5 bases, V lost 0 bases, and 11 bases had no gene match. The CDR3 DNA reads as TGCAGTGCTAGAGATGGTAAAGCGGGGCATGGAGATACGCAGTATTTT. Translation: CSARDGKAGHGDTQYF.

This clonotype was counted at least ten times. The junction and the germline gene differ at one end; a read error may be behind it. The chain joins TRBV7-6 to TRBJ2-5; 8 bases map to TRBD2. Germline V gene data show CDR1 as SGHVS and CDR2 as FNYEAQ. This CDR3 contains 14 residues. The CDR3 region is CASTLSGGLETQYF. The DNA of the CDR3 is TGTGCCAGCACCTTATCGGGGGGGTTAGAGACCCAGTACTTC.

This clonotype appeared a single time. The rearrangement joins TRBV4-2 to TRBJ1-5, with TRBD1 matching over 9 bases. Trimming took 6 bases from V and 8 from J; bases not matched to a gene: 8. Germline lookup yields CDR1 LGHNA and CDR2 YNFKEQ. The length of the CDR3 is 14 residues. The CDR3 DNA sequence: TGTGCCAGCAGTCACGGACAGGGGTTAGAGCCCCAGCATTTT. Its translation is CASSHGQGLEPQHF.

This clonotype was detected ten times or more. The chain links TRBV20-1 to TRBJ2-5; tentatively, D is TRBD1 (5 bases). V lost 8 bases, J lost 2 bases, and 12 bases lay in between. CDR1 is DFQATT and CDR2 is SNEGSKA in the germline V gene (reference sequence). CDR3 length: 12 residues. Here the CDR3 reads CSLTATQETQYF. CDR3 DNA: TGCAGTCTGACAGCAACACAAGAGACCCAGTACTTC.

This clonotype was detected many times. The chain couples TRBV20-1 to TRBJ1-2; TRBD1 agrees at 7 bases. The CDR3 consists of 14 residues. V shed 6 bases and J 2 bases; nucleotides not matched to a gene: 9. Germline assignment: CDR1 DFQATT and CDR2 SNEGSKA (reference sequence). This CDR3 reads CSAPGEGANYGYTF. The CDR3, as DNA: TGCAGTGCCCCGGGGGAGGGGGCGAACTATGGCTACACCTTC.

The chain recombines TRBV28 with TRBJ1-5; 8 bases match TRBD1. The CDR3 has 14 amino acids. The germline CDR1 and CDR2 sequences are MDHEN and SYDVKM. Losses at the gene ends were 5 bases for V and 6 bases for J; bases not matched to a gene: 6. Here the CDR3 reads CASSPSGGGQPQHF. CDR3 in DNA: TGTGCCAGCAGTCCCTCAGGGGGCGGTCAGCCCCAGCATTTT.

The chain carries TRBV27 and TRBJ1-1, with TRBD1 matching over 8 bases. Germline trimming cut 7 bases from V and 6 bases from J; bases unmatched to any gene: 13. CDR1 MNHEY and CDR2 SMNVEV come from the germline V gene (reference sequence). The CDR3 is made up of 15 amino acids. The CDR3 DNA sequence: TGTGCCAGCATTCGTTGGACAGGGCAAGGGCCTGAAGCTTTCTTT. Protein: CASIRWTGQGPEAFF.

Comments on this clonotype: One end of the junction fails to match germline, which may point to a read error. The rearrangement links TRBV20-1 to TRBJ2-5; 8 nucleotides agree with TRBD2. The V gene's germline CDR1 is DFQATT and CDR2 SNEGSKA (reference sequence). CDR3 length: 17 amino acids. The DNA of the CDR3 is TGCTGTGCTAGATCGCAGGCTAGCGGGCGCCACGGGGGGACCCAGTACTTC. Translated, it gives CCARSQASGRHGGTQYF.

In the case of this clonotype: One junction end does not reproduce the germline sequence, and a read error may be involved. The chain recombines TRBV12-3 or TRBV12-4 with TRBJ2-7, with D tentatively TRBD1 (5 bases). The CDR3 has 14 amino acids. CDR3 sequence (DNA): TGTGCCATCAGTTTAGAGACAGAGACCTACGAGCAGTACTTC. It yields the protein CAISLETETYEQYF.

This clonotype was seen many times. This chain connects TRBV6-5 to TRBJ1-4; D uncertain. Trimming removed 7 bases from V and 2 bases from J, with 14 bases in between. This CDR3 has 15 amino acids. The V gene's germline CDR1 is MNHEY and CDR2 SVGAGI. CDR3 amino acids: CASNLLAATNEKLFF. As DNA, the CDR3 is TGTGCCAGCAACCTTCTTGCGGCCACTAATGAAAAACTGTTTTTT.

V gene TRBV12-3 or TRBV12-4 combines with J gene TRBJ1-2; D might be TRBD1 (5 bases). Trimming took 3 bases from V and 8 from J, leaving 10 bases between them. The CDR3 loop spans 12 amino acids. The CDR3 loop reads CASSFRAGGYTF. CDR3 nucleotides: TGTGCCAGCAGTTTCCGGGCAGGGGGCTACACCTTC.

This clonotype appeared a few times. The V and J genes are TRBV6-5 and TRBJ2-5, with unresolved D. The CDR3 covers 14 residues. Germline V gene lookup returns CDR1 MNHEY and CDR2 SVGAGI. V lost 4 bases, J lost 1 base, and 10 bases lay in between. The CDR3 protein is CASSSPVGQETQYF. In DNA, the CDR3 is TGTGCCAGCAGTTCCCCCGTCGGCCAAGAGACCCAGTACTTC.

In the case of this clonotype: With a much larger clone just one base away, this may be a read error. V usage is TRBV29-1 and J usage is TRBJ2-7, with D tentatively TRBD1 (6 bases). Germline values: CDR1 SQVTM, CDR2 ANQGSEA. The CDR3 covers 12 residues. CDR3: CSVDQGLDEPYF. The CDR3 nucleotides are TGCAGCGTCGATCAGGGGTTAGACGAGCCGTACTTC.

This clonotype has more than one count but fewer than ten. J is TRBJ1-6 and V is TRBV12-3 or TRBV12-4; TRBD1 agrees at 9 bases. The CDR3 contains 16 residues. Losses at the gene ends were 5 bases for V and 7 bases for J; bases not matched to a gene: 9. This chain's CDR3 is CASSPDRTGENSPLHF. The CDR3 DNA reads as TGTGCCAGCAGTCCTGACCGGACAGGGGAAAATTCACCCCTCCACTTT.

Ten or more counts support this clonotype. The chain recombines TRBV7-2 with TRBJ2-4; possibly TRBD2 for D (6 bases). The CDR3 has 12 amino acids. Germline-derived CDR1 and CDR2 are SGHTA and FQGNSA. Trimming left V 5 bases short and J 15 bases short, with 17 bases between. CDR3 sequence: CASSPRDFIPYF. The DNA for the CDR3 is TGTGCCAGCAGCCCTCGGGACTTTATACCGTACTTC.

This clonotype has just a few counts. The chain uses TRBV5-1 and TRBJ2-2; D is perhaps TRBD1 or TRBD2 (5 bases each). Looked up from germline, CDR1 is SGHRS and CDR2 is YFSETQ. The CDR3 consists of 15 residues. Trimming cost V 4 bases and J 2 bases, with 12 bases left between them. The CDR3 DNA follows: TGCGCCAGCAGCCAATGGGACGGTAACACCGGGGAGCTGTTTTTT. Amino acid sequence: CASSQWDGNTGELFF.

This clonotype showed up just a few times. The junction differs from germline at one of its ends, possibly a read error. The J gene is TRBJ2-2, the V gene TRBV20-1; D not certain. The CDR3 runs 17 residues. Germline V gene lookup returns CDR1 DFQATT and CDR2 SNEGSKA (reference sequence). The CDR3 is CCARDWEASANTGELFF. The DNA for the CDR3 is TGCTGTGCTAGAGATTGGGAAGCGTCCGCGAACACCGGGGAGCTGTTTTTT.

This clonotype was seen repeatedly, ten times or more. The chain recombines TRBV24-1 with TRBJ2-1; D perhaps matches TRBD2 (6 bases). Germline-derived CDR1 and CDR2 are KGHDR and SFDVKD. Between the trimmed V and J ends, which lost 5 bases and 10 bases, there was a span of 14 bases. The CDR3 length is 13 residues. The CDR3 here is CATSAGGGGEQFF. DNA of the CDR3: TGTGCCACCAGTGCCGGGGGAGGTGGGGAGCAGTTCTTC.

The chain has TRBV6-2 or TRBV6-3 and TRBJ1-2, with D perhaps TRBD1 (6 bases). Per germline, CDR1 MNHEY and CDR2 SVGEGT. The length of the CDR3 is 13 residues. V was trimmed by 6 bases and J by 9 bases, leaving 17 bases between them. The CDR3 DNA reads as TGTGCCAGCAGCCGCCGACAGGCGACTCGCTACACCTTC. Its protein is CASSRRQATRYTF.

This clonotype was detected a few times. This chain links TRBV18 with TRBJ1-1, with D hard to call. The CDR3 is 15 amino acids. Germline-derived CDR1 and CDR2 are KGHSH and LQKENI. With 2 bases removed from V and 5 bases from J, the gap between germline ends came to 15 bases. The CDR3 here is CASSPRFPLDTEAFF. The DNA for the CDR3 is TGTGCCAGCTCACCAAGGTTTCCGCTGGATACTGAAGCTTTCTTT.

This clonotype was counted at least ten times. In DNA, the CDR3 is TGTGCCACCAGTGAAAGGCAGAGGACTCAAGAGACCCAGTACTTC. Protein sequence: CATSERQRTQETQYF. V usage is TRBV24-1 and J usage is TRBJ2-5; D is perhaps TRBD2 (5 bases). This CDR3 is built from 15 residues. Germline V gene data show CDR1 as KGHDR and CDR2 as SFDVKD. Trimming removed 4 bases at V and 2 bases at J, with 13 bases between.

This chain connects TRBV21-1 to TRBJ2-3; the tabulated D call, TRBD2, remains unverified against the DNA. TRBV21-1 is marked as a pseudogene. This CDR3 is built from 15 residues. CDR3 protein: CASSHSGGDTDTQYF. Here the CDR3 DNA reads TGTGCCAGCAGCCATAGCGGGGGAGACACAGATACGCAGTATTTT.

This clonotype came up a few times. V usage is TRBV6-1 and J usage is TRBJ2-5, with D perhaps matching TRBD2 (7 bases). The CDR3 totals 15 residues. Germline CDR1 reads MNHNS; CDR2 reads SASEGT. Trimming pared 5 bases from V and 7 bases from J, leaving 20 bases between. The CDR3 region has the DNA TGTGCCAGCAGTCCGCCCCGGGGGGCCGCGGTGACCCAGTACTTC. Residues: CASSPPRGAAVTQYF.

This clonotype was found many times. The rearrangement links TRBV6-5 to TRBJ2-7; D perhaps matches TRBD2 (5 bases). The CDR3 loop spans 14 amino acids. Trimming pared 0 bases from V and 7 bases from J, leaving 13 bases between. Germline V gene data show CDR1 as MNHEY and CDR2 as SVGAGI. CDR3 protein: CASSYSRTPREQYF. The CDR3 DNA sequence: TGTGCCAGCAGTTACTCCCGGACTCCAAGGGAGCAGTACTTC.